This T cell receptor (beta chain) was identified during a study of CD8+ T cells in alopecia areata. The treatment denotes: oral pan-JAK inhibitor, 5-10 mg twice daily. The length of the CDR3 is 14 residues. Trimming removed 1 base from V and 5 bases from J; junction bases left unmatched: 3. The V gene's germline CDR1 is ENHRY and CDR2 SYGVKD. The authors extracted RNA and reverse transcribed it into cDNA as the sequencing template. The data were produced by immunoSEQ multiplex PCR, yet TCRdb's version contains in-frame clones alone and is incomplete. The repertoire holds some 96,000 clones, with 60% to 65% as singletons.

The sequencing used CD8+ T cells sorted from blood, collected at week 4, from a patient treated with tofacitinib. The rearrangement joins TRBV10-3 to TRBJ2-7; 9 bases match TRBD1. The source of this sequence is a human donor with alopecia areata. The CDR3: CAISEWDRVNEQYF. CDR3 in DNA: TGTGCCATCAGTGAGTGGGACAGGGTGAACGAGCAGTACTTC.